This TCR beta chain came from a study of molecular identifiers for immune sequencing clone quantification. Study results and caveats: Jurkat TCR RNA spiked in from one cell reportedly remained identifiable amid some 950,000 naive cells.

Details on this clonotype: Its antigen is currently unknown.

Deletions cut 5 bases from V and 5 bases from J, with 21 bases between. The CDR3 loop spans 16 amino acids. Previously described methods and listed TCR primers produced bulk TCR libraries. TCRdb redid the calling of the PCR reads with MiXCR, one entry per CDR3 protein. This sample carries hundreds of thousands of distinct CDR3 sequences, less than 30% of them seen once, and the ten largest clones take 0.78%. Sequencing used naive CD8+ T cells from blood, with Jurkat cell RNA spiked in. Subset here: FACS-sorted CD8+CD4-CCR7+CD45RA+ naive T cells. This TCR was sampled from a human donor in good health. Some libraries in this study had Jurkat cell RNA spiked in. The rearrangement joins TRBV12-3 or TRBV12-4 to TRBJ2-5, with D possibly TRBD2 on 6 matching bases. The CDR3 bases are TGTGCCAGCAGTCCACCGAGTGGAGGGAGGAAGGAGACCCAGTACTTC. This codes for CASSPPSGGRKETQYF.